Each of the 20 T cell receptor beta chains below was sequenced from the same sample in a study of blood T cell repertoires in COVID-19. TCRdb's table, derived via immunoSEQ multiplex PCR, lists solely in-frame clones and lacks some. This table holds about 200,000 clones, roughly 77% found once. Sequenced: peripheral blood. The receptors come from a middle-aged woman with COVID-19, enrolled during active disease.

J is TRBJ2-1 and V is TRBV10-1, with 11 positions matching TRBD2. Per germline, CDR1 WNHNN and CDR2 SYGVQD (reference sequence). Trimming at V came to 10 bases and at J to 0 bases, leaving 17 bases not matched to a gene. The CDR3 runs 19 residues. CDR3 sequence: CANLPPGLAGGSSYNEQFF. The CDR3 bases are TGCGCCAACCTACCCCCCGGACTAGCGGGCGGGAGCTCCTACAATGAGCAGTTCTTC.

Comment on this clone: At the DNA level, this CDR3 is encoded by other sequences in the same sample as well. The rearrangement joins TRBV10-3 to TRBJ2-1; 9 bases are shared with TRBD2. This CDR3 spans 17 amino acids. The germline V gene encodes CDR1 ENHRY and CDR2 SYGVKD. With 10 bases clipped from V and 10 bases from J, the junction kept 23 bases outside the gene matches. CDR3 bases: TGTGCCACTAGGGGCGACGGGGGGGCTAGCGGGATTGGGGAGCAGTTCTTC. Translated, it gives CATRGDGGASGIGEQFF.

This sequence joins TRBV19 and TRBJ2-1, with D hard to call. CDR3 length: 11 residues. The germline CDR1 and CDR2 sequences are LNHDA and SQIVND (reference sequence). V was trimmed by 7 bases and J by 4 bases, leaving 5 bases between them. CDR3 nucleotides: TGTGCCAGTACCTATTACAATGAGCAGTTCTTC. As protein: CASTYYNEQFF. Based on the CDR3 plus reference TRBV19 and TRBJ2-1, the full variable domain is DGGITQSPKYLFRKEGQNVTLSCEQNLNHDAMYWYRQDPGQGLRLIYYSQIVNDFQKGDIAEGYSVSREKKESFPLTVTSAQKNPTAFYLCASTYYNEQFFGPGTRLTVL.

This rearrangement joins TRBV21-1 to TRBJ1-2; the DNA was not used to check the table's D call, TRBD1. TRBV21-1 is a known pseudogene. The CDR3 extends over 14 amino acids. DNA of the CDR3: TGTGCCAGCAGCCCCCTGACAGCATCCTATGGCTACACCTTC. Translation: CASSPLTASYGYTF.

This sequence joins TRBV5-1 and TRBJ2-4; 12 bases fit TRBD1. After removal of 7 bases from V and 9 bases from J, the junction contained 14 bases not matched to a gene. This CDR3 has 16 amino acids. Germline V lookup: CDR1 SGHRS, CDR2 YFSETQ. CDR3 DNA: TGCGCCAGCGAATTTTCCCCGGGACAGGGGGCCCGCATTCAGTACTTC. Amino acid sequence: CASEFSPGQGARIQYF.

The genes are TRBV7-9 and TRBJ2-3; possibly TRBD1 for D (5 bases). CDR1 and CDR2 (germline): SEHNR, FQNEAQ (reference sequence). This CDR3 contains 12 residues. V was shortened by 1 base and J by 9 bases, with 8 bases between the two germline ends. CDR3 sequence: CASSLEGWTQYF. The CDR3 DNA reads TGTGCCAGCAGCTTAGAGGGGTGGACGCAGTATTTT.

In DNA, the CDR3 is TGCGCCAGCAGCCCCGGGACTCCTAACAATGAGCAGTTCTTC. This translates into CASSPGTPNNEQFF. The V call is TRBV5-1, the J call TRBJ2-1; possible D gene TRBD2, 6 bases. The CDR3 loop spans 14 amino acids. V lost 4 bases, J lost 5 bases, and 13 bases lay in between. Per the germline V gene, CDR1 is SGHRS and CDR2 is YFSETQ.

This clone has more than one count but fewer than ten. This chain uses TRBV18 with TRBJ2-1; D is perhaps TRBD1 (5 bases). The germline gives CDR1 KGHSH, CDR2 LQKENI. This CDR3 is 11 amino acids long. V was trimmed by 2 bases and J by 15 bases, leaving 11 bases between them. Here the CDR3 DNA reads TGTGCCAGCTCACCAGGGGCAGAGTGGTTCTTC. This translates into CASSPGAEWFF.

The chain recombines TRBV9 with TRBJ2-1; TRBD2 agrees at 8 bases. This CDR3 has 14 amino acids. J lost 9 bases, V lost 0 bases, and 5 bases had no gene match. The germline CDR1 and CDR2 sequences are SGDLS and YYNGEE. Here the CDR3 reads CASSVAGRGVEQFF. The CDR3 DNA sequence: TGTGCCAGCAGCGTAGCGGGGCGGGGGGTTGAGCAGTTCTTC.

This chain links TRBV18 with TRBJ1-5; TRBD1 matches at 9 bases. This CDR3 comprises 15 residues. The V and J ends lost 5 bases and 6 bases, in that order; junction bases with no gene match: 8. Germline lookup yields CDR1 KGHSH and CDR2 LQKENI. The CDR3 sequence: CASSDPGQGSQPQHF. CDR3 nucleotides: TGTGCCAGCTCAGACCCGGGACAGGGAAGTCAGCCCCAGCATTTT.

This clone was counted only a few times. The gene calls are TRBV5-1 and TRBJ2-7, with no clear D. The CDR3 extends over 13 amino acids. V was clipped by 7 bases and J by 0 bases, with 11 bases between them. Germline CDR1 is SGHRS and CDR2 is YFSETQ. CDR3 loop: CASSSVLSYEQYF. In DNA, the CDR3 is TGCGCCAGCTCCTCCGTTCTCTCCTACGAGCAGTACTTC.

The rearrangement links TRBV2 to TRBJ2-5; 8 bases line up with TRBD2. J was trimmed by 5 bases and V by 6 bases; bases with no gene match: 8. This CDR3 has 14 amino acids. Germline V CDR1 and CDR2: SNHLY, FYNNEI. This CDR3 reads CASSDLAGTETQYF. The CDR3 DNA follows: TGTGCCAGCAGCGATTTAGCGGGAACGGAGACCCAGTACTTC. The full variable domain, in which reference TRBV2 and TRBJ2-5 provide the parts outside the CDR3, is EPEVTQTPSHQVTQMGQEVILRCVPISNHLYFYWYRQILGQKVEFLVSFYNNEISEKSEIFDDQFSVERPDGSNFTLKIRSTKLEDSAMYFCASSDLAGTETQYFGPGTRLLVL.

The J gene is TRBJ2-2, the V gene TRBV6-5; 7 bases are shared with TRBD1. V was clipped by 10 bases and J by 5 bases; unmatched bases: 10. This CDR3 region has 14 residues. Germline-derived CDR1 and CDR2 are MNHEY and SVGAGI. The CDR3 sequence: CATVDRARTGELFF. In DNA form, the CDR3 reads TGTGCCACGGTAGACAGGGCCCGTACCGGGGAGCTGTTTTTT.

CDR3 sequence: CASSQDRSYGNTIYF. Written as DNA, the CDR3 is TGTGCCAGCAGCCAAGACAGGTCGTATGGAAACACCATATATTTT. This chain connects TRBV11-2 to TRBJ1-3; tentative D call: TRBD1 (6 bases). CDR3 length: 15 amino acids. Trimming cost V 5 bases and J 3 bases, with 14 bases left between them. Germline V lookup: CDR1 SGHAT, CDR2 FQNNGV.

V and J are TRBV5-1 and TRBJ2-1; TRBD1 matches at 7 bases. The CDR3 is 13 amino acids. Germline V gene lookup returns CDR1 SGHRS and CDR2 YFSETQ. V lost 7 bases, J lost 6 bases, and 7 bases stayed unmatched. The CDR3 here is CASEGQLRNEQFF. Written as DNA, the CDR3 is TGCGCCAGCGAGGGACAGCTGCGCAATGAGCAGTTCTTC. Together with reference TRBV5-1 and TRBJ2-1, the CDR3 gives the full variable domain: KAGVTQTPRYLIKTRGQQVTLSCSPISGHRSVSWYQQTPGQGLQFLFEYFSETQRNKGNFPGRFSGRQFSNSRSEMNVSTLELGDSALYLCASEGQLRNEQFFGPGTRLTVL.

The chain employs TRBV5-1 and TRBJ2-3; perhaps TRBD2 as D (5 bases). The germline gives CDR1 SGHRS, CDR2 YFSETQ. There are 16 residues in the CDR3. V dropped 1 base and J dropped 0 bases, with 12 bases sitting between them. CDR3 DNA sequence: TGCGCCAGCAGCTTGCAGGCGGGCGGGAGCACAGATACGCAGTATTTT. It specifies CASSLQAGGSTDTQYF.

The chain combines TRBV4-1 with TRBJ2-7, with 8 bases aligning to TRBD2. Germline V gene lookup returns CDR1 MGHRA and CDR2 YSYEKL. The CDR3 totals 19 residues. Trimming took 0 bases from V and 1 from J; bases not matched to a gene: 14. The CDR3 nucleotides are TGCGCCAGCAGCCAAGATCATCTGGCGGGAGCGGGAGCTTCCTACGAGCAGTACTTC. Translation: CASSQDHLAGAGASYEQYF.

This clone has ten or more counts. The gene calls are TRBV13 and TRBJ2-7; 10 bases align to TRBD2. Germline CDR1 reads PRHDT; CDR2 reads FYEKMQ (reference sequence). The length of the CDR3 is 14 residues. Trimming removed 2 bases from V and 2 bases from J; junction bases left unmatched: 0. The CDR3 is CASSLSGRAYEQYF. CDR3 DNA sequence: TGTGCCAGCAGCTTAAGCGGGAGGGCCTACGAGCAGTACTTC.

This chain links TRBV6-5 with TRBJ1-5; 10 positions agree with TRBD1. Germline CDR1 reads MNHEY; CDR2 reads SVGAGI. This CDR3 comprises 14 residues. The V segment lost 7 bases and the J segment 7 bases; nucleotides outside the gene matches: 7. CDR3 residues: CASIRTGGEQPQHF. Here the CDR3 DNA reads TGTGCCAGCATCCGGACAGGGGGGGAACAGCCCCAGCATTTT.

This clone occurred a few times. CDR3: CASSLGTVNSPLHF. CDR3 in DNA: TGTGCCAGCAGCTTAGGGACAGTCAATTCACCCCTCCACTTT. This chain links TRBV5-4 with TRBJ1-6; TRBD1 matches 7 bases. The CDR3 is 14 amino acids. Germline assignment: CDR1 SGHNT and CDR2 YYREEE (reference sequence). The V segment lost 2 bases and the J segment 7 bases; nucleotides outside the gene matches: 3.